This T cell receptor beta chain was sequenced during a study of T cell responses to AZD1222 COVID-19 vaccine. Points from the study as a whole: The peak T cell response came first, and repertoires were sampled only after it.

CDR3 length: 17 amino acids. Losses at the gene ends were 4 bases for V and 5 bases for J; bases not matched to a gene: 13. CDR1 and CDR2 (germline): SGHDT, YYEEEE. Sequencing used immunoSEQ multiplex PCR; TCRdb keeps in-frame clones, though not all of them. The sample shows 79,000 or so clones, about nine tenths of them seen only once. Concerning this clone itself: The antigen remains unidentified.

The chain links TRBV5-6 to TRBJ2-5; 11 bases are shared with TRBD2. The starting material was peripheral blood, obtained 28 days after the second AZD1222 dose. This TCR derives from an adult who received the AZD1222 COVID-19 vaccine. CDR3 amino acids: CASSEPTLAGGRETQYF. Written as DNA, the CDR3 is TGTGCCAGCAGCGAGCCTACCTTAGCGGGGGGGCGGGAGACCCAGTACTTC.